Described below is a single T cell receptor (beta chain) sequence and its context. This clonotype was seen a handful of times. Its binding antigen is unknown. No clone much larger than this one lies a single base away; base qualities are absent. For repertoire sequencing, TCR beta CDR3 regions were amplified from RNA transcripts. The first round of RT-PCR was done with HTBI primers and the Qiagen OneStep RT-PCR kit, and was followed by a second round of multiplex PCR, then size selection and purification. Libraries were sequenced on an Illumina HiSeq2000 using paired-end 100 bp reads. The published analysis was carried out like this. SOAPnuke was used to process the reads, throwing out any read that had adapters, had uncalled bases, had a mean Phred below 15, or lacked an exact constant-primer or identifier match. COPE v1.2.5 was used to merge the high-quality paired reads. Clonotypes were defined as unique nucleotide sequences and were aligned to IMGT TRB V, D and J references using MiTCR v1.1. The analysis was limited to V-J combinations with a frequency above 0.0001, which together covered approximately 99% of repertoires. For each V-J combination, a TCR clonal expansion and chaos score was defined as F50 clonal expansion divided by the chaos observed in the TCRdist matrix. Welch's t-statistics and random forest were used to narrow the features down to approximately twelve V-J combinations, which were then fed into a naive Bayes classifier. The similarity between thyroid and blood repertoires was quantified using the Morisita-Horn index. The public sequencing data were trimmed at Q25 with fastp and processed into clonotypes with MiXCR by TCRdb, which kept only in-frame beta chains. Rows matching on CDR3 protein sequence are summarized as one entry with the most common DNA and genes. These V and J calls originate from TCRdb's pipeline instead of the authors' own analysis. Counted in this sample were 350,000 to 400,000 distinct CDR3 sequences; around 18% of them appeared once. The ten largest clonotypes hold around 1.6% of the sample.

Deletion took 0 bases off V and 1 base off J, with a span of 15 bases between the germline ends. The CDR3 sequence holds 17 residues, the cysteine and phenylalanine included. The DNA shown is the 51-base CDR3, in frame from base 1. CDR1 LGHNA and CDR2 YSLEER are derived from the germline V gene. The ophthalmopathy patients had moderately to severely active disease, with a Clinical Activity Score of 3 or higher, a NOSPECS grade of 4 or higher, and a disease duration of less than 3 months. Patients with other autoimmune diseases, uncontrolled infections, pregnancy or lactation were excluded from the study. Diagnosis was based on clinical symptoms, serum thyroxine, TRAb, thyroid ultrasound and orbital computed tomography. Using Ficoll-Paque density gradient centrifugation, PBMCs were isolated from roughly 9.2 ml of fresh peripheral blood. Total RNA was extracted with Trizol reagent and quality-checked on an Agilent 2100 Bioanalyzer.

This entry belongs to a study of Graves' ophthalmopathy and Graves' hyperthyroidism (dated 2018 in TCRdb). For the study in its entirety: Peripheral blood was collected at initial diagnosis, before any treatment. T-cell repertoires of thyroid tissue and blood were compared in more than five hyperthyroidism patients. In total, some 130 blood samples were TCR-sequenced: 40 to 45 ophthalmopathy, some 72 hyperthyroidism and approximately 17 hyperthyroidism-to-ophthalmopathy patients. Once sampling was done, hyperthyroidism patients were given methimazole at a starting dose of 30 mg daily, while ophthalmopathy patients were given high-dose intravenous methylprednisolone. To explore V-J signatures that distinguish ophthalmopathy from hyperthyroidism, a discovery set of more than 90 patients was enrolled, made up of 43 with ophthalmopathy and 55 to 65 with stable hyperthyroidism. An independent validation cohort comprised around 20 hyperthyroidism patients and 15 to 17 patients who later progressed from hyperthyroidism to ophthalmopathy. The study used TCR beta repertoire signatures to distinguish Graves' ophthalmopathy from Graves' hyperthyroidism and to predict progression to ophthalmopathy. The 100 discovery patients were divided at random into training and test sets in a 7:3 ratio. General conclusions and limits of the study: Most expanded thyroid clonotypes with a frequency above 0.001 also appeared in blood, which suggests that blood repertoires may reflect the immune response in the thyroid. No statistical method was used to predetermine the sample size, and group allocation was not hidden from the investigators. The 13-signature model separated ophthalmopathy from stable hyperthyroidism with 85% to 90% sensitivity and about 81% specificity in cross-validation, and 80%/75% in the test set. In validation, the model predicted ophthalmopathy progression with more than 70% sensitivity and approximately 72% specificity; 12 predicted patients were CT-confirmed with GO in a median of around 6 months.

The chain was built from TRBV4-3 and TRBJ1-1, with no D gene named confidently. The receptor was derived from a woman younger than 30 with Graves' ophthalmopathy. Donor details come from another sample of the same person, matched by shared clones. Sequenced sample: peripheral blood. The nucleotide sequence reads TGCGCCAGCAGCCAAGAAGTACTGGGGTACCGGAACACTGAAGCTTTCTTT. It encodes CASSQEVLGYRNTEAFF.